This TCR beta chain was sequenced for a study of CD8 T cells in ankylosing spondylitis. General study points: Reportedly, matched ankylosing spondylitis synovial fluid was significantly enriched for disease-linked clones. Seemingly distinctive of ankylosing spondylitis blood was a TCR beta motif formed by eight highly homologous variants.

In making TCR beta libraries, quantitative 5'-RACE with molecular barcodes was used. TCRdb used MiXCR to reprocess the 5' RACE reads, holding one entry per CDR3 protein. This table has about 800,000 distinct CDR3 sequences, approximately 12% appearing once. This clonotype was observed a handful of times. What it recognizes is unknown. The CDR3 sequence is 14 residues long. V lost 6 bases and J 8 bases, leaving 19 bases between the germline ends. Germline assignment: CDR1 KGHSH and CDR2 LQKENI. This TCR derives from a male donor with ankylosing spondylitis. The V gene is TRBV18, the J gene TRBJ2-5, with D tentatively TRBD1 (6 bases). Sequencing was performed on blood, either unsorted or a sorted T cell fraction (not recorded which). The CDR3 DNA sequence: TGTGCCAGCTCGCCCGGGACAAACCCCCAAACCCAGTACTTC. This encodes CASSPGTNPQTQYF.